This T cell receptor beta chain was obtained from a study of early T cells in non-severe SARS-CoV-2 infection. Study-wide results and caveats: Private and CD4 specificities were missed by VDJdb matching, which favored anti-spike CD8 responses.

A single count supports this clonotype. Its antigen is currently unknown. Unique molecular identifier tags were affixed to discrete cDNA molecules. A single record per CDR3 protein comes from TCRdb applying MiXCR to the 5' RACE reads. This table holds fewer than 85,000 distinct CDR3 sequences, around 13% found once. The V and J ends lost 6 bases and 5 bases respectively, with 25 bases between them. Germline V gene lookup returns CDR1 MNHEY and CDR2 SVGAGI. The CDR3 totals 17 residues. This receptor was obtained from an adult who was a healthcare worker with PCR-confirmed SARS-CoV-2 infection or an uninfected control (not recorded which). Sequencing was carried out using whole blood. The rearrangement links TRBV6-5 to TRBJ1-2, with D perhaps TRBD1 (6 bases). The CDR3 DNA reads TGTGCCAGCAGGGACCTATCCCGAACAGGGAAAGAGTATGGCTACACCTTC. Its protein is CASRDLSRTGKEYGYTF.